This T cell receptor beta chain was recorded in a study of blood T cells in healthy people across ages. Study-wide results and limits: PBMC samples, being unsorted, prevented any conclusive comparison of naive and antigen-experienced cells.

Alongside a J-beta primer mix, a sample-barcoded 5' primer served in a second PCR lasting 7 to 11 cycles. Tags on each cDNA molecule came from a template-switch adaptor with 12 random nucleotides. Each sample yielded at least 2.5 million CDR3-containing paired-end reads. TCRdb redid the calling of the 5' RACE reads with MiXCR, one entry per CDR3 protein. The sample lists 800,000 to 950,000 distinct CDR3 sequences; roughly 52% were seen once. This clonotype showed up many times. Its antigen is currently unknown. The extraction recovered at least 6 micrograms of total RNA per sample. This CDR3 spans 15 amino acids. Germline loops: CDR1 DFQATT, CDR2 SNEGSKA (reference sequence). V was clipped by 0 bases and J by 8 bases, with 14 bases between them.

Material for sequencing was blood. V is TRBV20-1 and J is TRBJ1-6, with D possibly TRBD1 on 6 matching bases. This receptor was taken from a man aged 25-45 years in good health. CDR3 sequence reads: CSARETGKDYSPLHF. The CDR3 DNA is TGCAGTGCTAGAGAAACAGGGAAAGACTATTCACCCCTCCACTTT.